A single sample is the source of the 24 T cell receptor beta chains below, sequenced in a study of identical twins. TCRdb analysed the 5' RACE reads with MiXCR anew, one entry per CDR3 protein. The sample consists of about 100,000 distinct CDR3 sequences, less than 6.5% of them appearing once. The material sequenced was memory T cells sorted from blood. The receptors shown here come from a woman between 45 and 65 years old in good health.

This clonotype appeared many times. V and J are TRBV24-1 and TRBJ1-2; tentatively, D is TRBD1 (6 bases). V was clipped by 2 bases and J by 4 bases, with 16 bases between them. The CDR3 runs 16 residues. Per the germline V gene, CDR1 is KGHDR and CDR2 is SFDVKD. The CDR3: CATSDSRRGESYGYTF. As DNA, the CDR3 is TGTGCCACCAGTGATTCGCGCAGGGGAGAGAGCTATGGCTACACCTTC.

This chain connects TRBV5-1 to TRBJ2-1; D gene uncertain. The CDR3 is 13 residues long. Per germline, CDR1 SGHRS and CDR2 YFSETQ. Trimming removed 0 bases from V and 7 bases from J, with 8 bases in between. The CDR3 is CASSLVLGNEQFF. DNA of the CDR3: TGCGCCAGCAGCTTGGTATTGGGGAATGAGCAGTTCTTC.

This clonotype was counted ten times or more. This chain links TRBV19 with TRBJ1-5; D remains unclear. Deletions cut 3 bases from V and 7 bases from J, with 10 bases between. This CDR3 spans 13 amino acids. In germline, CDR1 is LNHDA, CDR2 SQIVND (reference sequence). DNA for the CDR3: TGTGCCAGTAGTATGAACCATTACCAGCCCCAGCATTTT. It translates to CASSMNHYQPQHF.

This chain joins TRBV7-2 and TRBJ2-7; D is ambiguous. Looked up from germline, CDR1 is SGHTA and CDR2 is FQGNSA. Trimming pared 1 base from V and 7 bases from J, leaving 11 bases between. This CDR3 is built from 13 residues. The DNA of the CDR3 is TGTGCCAGCAGCTTAGGCTATGCCGGGGAGCAGTACGTC. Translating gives CASSLGYAGEQYV.

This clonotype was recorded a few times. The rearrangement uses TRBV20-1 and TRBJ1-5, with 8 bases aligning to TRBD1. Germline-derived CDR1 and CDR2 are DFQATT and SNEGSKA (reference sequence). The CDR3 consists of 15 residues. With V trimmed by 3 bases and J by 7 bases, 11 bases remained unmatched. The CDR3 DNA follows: TGCAGTGCTAGCCTCGACAGGGGCCAGCGGCAGCCCCAGCATTTT. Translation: CSASLDRGQRQPQHF.

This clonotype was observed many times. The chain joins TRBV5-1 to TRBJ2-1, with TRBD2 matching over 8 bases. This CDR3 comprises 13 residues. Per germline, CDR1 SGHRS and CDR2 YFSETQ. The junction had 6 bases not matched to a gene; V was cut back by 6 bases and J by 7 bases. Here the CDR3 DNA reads TGCGCCAGCAAGTTAGCGGGAAGGAATGAGCAGTTCTTC. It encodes CASKLAGRNEQFF.

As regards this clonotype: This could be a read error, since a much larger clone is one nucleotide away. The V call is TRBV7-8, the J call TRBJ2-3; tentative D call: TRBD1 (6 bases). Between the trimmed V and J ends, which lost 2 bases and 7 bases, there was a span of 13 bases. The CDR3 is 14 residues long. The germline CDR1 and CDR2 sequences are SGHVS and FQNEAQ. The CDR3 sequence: CASSLSTGTNTQYF. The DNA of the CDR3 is TGTGCCAGCAGCTTATCTACAGGGACAAATACGCAGTATTTT.

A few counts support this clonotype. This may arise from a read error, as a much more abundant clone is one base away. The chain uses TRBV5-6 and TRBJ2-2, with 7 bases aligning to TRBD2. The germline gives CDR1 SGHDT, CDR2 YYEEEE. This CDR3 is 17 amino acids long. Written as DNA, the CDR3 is TGTGCCAGCAGCTCACCCCGGGGAGGGGCGAACATCGGGGAGCTGTTTTTT. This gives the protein CASSSPRGGANIGELFF.

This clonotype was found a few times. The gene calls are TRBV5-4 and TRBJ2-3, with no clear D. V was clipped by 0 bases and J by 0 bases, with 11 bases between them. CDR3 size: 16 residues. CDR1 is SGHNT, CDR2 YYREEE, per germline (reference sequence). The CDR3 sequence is CASSLGETQSTDTQYF. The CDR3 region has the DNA TGTGCCAGCAGCTTGGGAGAGACCCAAAGCACAGATACGCAGTATTTT.

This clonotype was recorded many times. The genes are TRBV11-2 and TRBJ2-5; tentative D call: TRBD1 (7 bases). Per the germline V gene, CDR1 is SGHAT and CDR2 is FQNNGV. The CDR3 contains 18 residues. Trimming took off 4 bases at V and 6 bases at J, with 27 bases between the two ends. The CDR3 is CASSSLAGGTAGLKTQYF. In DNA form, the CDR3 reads TGTGCCAGCAGCTCTCTAGCAGGAGGGACAGCGGGCTTAAAGACCCAGTACTTC.

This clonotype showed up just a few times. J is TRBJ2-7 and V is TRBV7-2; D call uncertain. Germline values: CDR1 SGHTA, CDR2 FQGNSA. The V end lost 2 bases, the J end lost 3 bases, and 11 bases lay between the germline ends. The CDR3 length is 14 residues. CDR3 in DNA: TGTGCCAGCAGCTTAAGCTGGACCCACTACGAGCAGTACTTC. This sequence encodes CASSLSWTHYEQYF.

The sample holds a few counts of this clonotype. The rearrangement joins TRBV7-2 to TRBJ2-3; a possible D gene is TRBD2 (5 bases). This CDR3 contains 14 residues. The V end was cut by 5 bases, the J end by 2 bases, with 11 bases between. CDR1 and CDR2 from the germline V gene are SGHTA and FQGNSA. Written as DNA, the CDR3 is TGTGCCAGCAGCACTAGGACGGCCACAGATACGCAGTATTTT. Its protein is CASSTRTATDTQYF.

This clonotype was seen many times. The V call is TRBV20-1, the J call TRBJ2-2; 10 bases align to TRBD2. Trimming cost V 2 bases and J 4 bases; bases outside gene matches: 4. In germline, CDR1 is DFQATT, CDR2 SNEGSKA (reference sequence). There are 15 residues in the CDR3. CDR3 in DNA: TGCAGTGCTAGAACGGGACTAGCGATCACCGGGGAGCTGTTTTTT. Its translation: CSARTGLAITGELFF.

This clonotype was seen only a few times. The CDR3 coding sequence is TGTGCCTCATCCGGGACTAGCACCGGGGAGCTGTTTTTT. This translates into CASSGTSTGELFF. The chain links TRBV7-2 to TRBJ2-2, with 8 bases matching TRBD2. V shed 11 bases, J shed 4 bases, and the junction held 6 bases outside the gene matches. The CDR3 is made up of 13 amino acids. CDR1 SGHTA and CDR2 FQGNSA come from the germline V gene.

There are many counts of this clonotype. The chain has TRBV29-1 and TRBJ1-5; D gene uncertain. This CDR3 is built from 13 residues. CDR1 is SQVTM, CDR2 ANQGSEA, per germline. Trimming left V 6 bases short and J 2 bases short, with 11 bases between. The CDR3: CSVGSVGNQPQHF. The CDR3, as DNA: TGCAGCGTGGGGTCAGTGGGCAATCAGCCCCAGCATTTT.

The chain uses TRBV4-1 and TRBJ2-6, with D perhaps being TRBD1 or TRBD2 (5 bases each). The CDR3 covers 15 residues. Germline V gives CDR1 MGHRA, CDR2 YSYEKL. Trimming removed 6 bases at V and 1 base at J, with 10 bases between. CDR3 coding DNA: TGCGCCAGCAGTCCCGAGGGGTCTGGGGCCAACGTCCTGACTTTC. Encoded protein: CASSPEGSGANVLTF.

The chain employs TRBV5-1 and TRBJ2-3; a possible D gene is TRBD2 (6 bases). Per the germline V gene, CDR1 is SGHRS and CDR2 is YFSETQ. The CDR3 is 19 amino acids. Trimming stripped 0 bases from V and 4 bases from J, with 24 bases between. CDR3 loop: CASSLGPIFGAGKADTQYF. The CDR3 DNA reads TGCGCCAGCAGCTTGGGACCGATTTTTGGAGCGGGTAAGGCAGATACGCAGTATTTT.

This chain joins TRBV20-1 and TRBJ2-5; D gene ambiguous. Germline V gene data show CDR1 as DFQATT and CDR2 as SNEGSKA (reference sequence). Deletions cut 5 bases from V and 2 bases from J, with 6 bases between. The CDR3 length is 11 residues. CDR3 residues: CSAGQQETQYF. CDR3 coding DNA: TGCAGTGCTGGTCAGCAAGAGACCCAGTACTTC.

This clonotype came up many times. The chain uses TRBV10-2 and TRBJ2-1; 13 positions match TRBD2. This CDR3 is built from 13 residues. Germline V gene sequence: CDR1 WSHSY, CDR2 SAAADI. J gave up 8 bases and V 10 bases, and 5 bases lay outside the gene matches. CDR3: CATKLAGGDEQFF. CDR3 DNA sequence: TGCGCCACCAAACTAGCGGGAGGGGATGAGCAGTTCTTC.

CDR3: CASSHDWSGTGFGTDTQYF. CDR3 bases: TGCGCCAGCAGCCATGACTGGTCCGGGACAGGGTTTGGGACAGATACGCAGTATTTT. The V gene is TRBV4-1, the J gene TRBJ2-3; 9 bases fit TRBD1. The CDR3 is made up of 19 amino acids. Trimming took 3 bases from V and 3 from J; bases not matched to a gene: 16. The germline V gene has CDR1 MGHRA and CDR2 YSYEKL.

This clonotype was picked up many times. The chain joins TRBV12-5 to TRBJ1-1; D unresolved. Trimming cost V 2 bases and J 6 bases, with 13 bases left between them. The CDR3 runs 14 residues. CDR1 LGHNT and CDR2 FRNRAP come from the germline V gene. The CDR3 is CASGLRESAAEAFF. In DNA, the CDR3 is TGTGCTAGTGGTTTGCGGGAATCGGCTGCTGAAGCTTTCTTT.

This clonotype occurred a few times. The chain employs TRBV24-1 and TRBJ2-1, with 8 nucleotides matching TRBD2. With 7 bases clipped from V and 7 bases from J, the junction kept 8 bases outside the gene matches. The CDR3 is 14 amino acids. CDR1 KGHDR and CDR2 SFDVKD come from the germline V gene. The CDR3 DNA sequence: TGTGCCACCAGCCCGGGGGGGAGCTCGAATGAGCAGTTCTTC. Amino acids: CATSPGGSSNEQFF.

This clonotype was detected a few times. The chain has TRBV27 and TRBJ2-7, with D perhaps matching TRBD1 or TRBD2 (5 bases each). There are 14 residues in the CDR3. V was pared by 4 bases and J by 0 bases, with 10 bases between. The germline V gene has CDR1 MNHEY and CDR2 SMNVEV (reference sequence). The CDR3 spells CASSSGLSSYEQYV. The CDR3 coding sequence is TGTGCCAGCAGTTCGGGGCTTAGCTCCTACGAGCAGTACGTC.

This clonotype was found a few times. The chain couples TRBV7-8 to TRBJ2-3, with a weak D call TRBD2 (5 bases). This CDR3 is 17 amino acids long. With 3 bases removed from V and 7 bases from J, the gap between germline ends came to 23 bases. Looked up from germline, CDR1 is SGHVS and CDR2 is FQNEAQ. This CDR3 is CASSFGLRRAKGHTQYF. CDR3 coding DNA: TGTGCCAGCAGCTTCGGACTCCGAAGGGCCAAAGGGCATACGCAGTATTTT.